This TCR beta chain was profiled in a study of OX40 agonist ivuxolimab in advanced cancers. Concerning this clone itself: Its specificity is not known.

General study findings and limits: Antigen specificity was not determined for the expanded peripheral T cells.

This CDR3 is built from 13 residues. Germline values: CDR1 SGHVS, CDR2 FNYEAQ. The germline V and J ends were trimmed by 1 base and 7 bases, with 7 bases remaining between them. Measured with immunoSEQ multiplex PCR; TCRdb has only the in-frame clones, and not every one. The data show approximately 68,000 clones, about 89% seen once. With autoimmune disease history or systemic immunosuppression, patients were excluded. The input for sequencing was CD4+ or CD8+ T cells sorted from blood, taken in a trial of the OX40 agonist ivuxolimab. The sequence came from an adult with an advanced solid tumor such as melanoma, head and neck, liver or kidney cancer. This chain joins TRBV7-6 and TRBJ1-4; D remains ambiguous. The CDR3 region has the DNA TGTGCCAGCAGCTTAGATTTAGGTGAAAAACTGTTTTTT. Translation: CASSLDLGEKLFF.